This entry concerns a single T cell receptor (beta chain). In germline, CDR1 is SGDLS, CDR2 YYNGEE. V lost 4 bases and J lost 6, with 17 bases in between. This CDR3 comprises 14 residues. TCRdb called the 5' RACE reads again in MiXCR, with one record for every CDR3 protein. Among about 32,000 distinct CDR3 sequences listed, roughly a quarter were seen once. The sample taken for sequencing was memory CD4+ T cells sorted from blood. Subset of the sample: memory CD4+ T cells, CD4+CD45RO+CD25-. The sequence was obtained from a female donor with breast cancer. The chain links TRBV9 to TRBJ2-7; TRBD2 is a possible D gene (5 bases). CDR3 nucleotides: TGTGCCAGCAGCCACCCACCAGAAGAGGGCGAGCAGTACTTC. Protein sequence: CASSHPPEEGEQYF.